This is a list of T cell receptor beta chains from one sample in a study of cytomegalovirus exposure and HLA in healthy donors. Method: immunoSEQ multiplex PCR; TCRdb's copy keeps in-frame clones and lacks some. The table includes some 200,000 clones, more than 65% detected once. The sequenced sample consisted of PBMCs. The source is a man between 18 and 29 years old in good health and CMV-seronegative. Both conserved end residues are part of each CDR3. The D gene is left open where the match is weak. Where a row states a size, it is once, few, many or the class of an expanded clone; other rows omit it.

-,TRBJ1-5,TRBV5-1,TRBD1,TGCGCCAGCAGCTGGGGGACAGGACAGCCCCAGCATTTT,CASSWGTGQPQHF
-,TRBJ1-1,TRBV28,-,TGTGCCAGCAGTTTTCAGGGCGCGGTGGGGAACACTGAAGCTTTCTTT,CASSFQGAVGNTEAFF
-,TRBJ1-2,TRBV28,TRBD1,TGTGCCACCGGAAACAGGGGACCGTATGGCTACACCTTC,CATGNRGPYGYTF
-,TRBJ2-1,TRBV2,-,TGTGCCAGCAGTGAAGTTGGCCTCGTGGAGAATGAGCAGTTCTTC,CASSEVGLVENEQFF
few,TRBJ1-1,TRBV6-1,-,TGTGCCAGCAGACAGGGCACTACGAGGACTGAAGCTTTCTTT,CASRQGTTRTEAFF
-,TRBJ1-3,TRBV2,-,TGTGCCAGCAGTGACTCGGGACACTTCTCTGGAAACACCATATATTTT,CASSDSGHFSGNTIYF
-,TRBJ2-1,TRBV11-3,TRBD2,TGTGCCAGCAGCTCGGGACTAGCGGGATACAATGAGCAGTTCTTC,CASSSGLAGYNEQFF
-,TRBJ2-7,TRBV19,-,TGTGCCAGTAGGGAGGGCAACGAGCAGTACTTC,CASREGNEQYF
-,TRBJ2-1,TRBV5-1,-,TGCGCCAGCAGCTTAACTAGCTCCTACAATGAGCAGTTCTTC,CASSLTSSYNEQFF
-,TRBJ1-1,TRBV9,-,TGTGCCAGCAGCGTAGTCTCAGGGGCTGAAGCTTTCTTT,CASSVVSGAEAFF
few,TRBJ2-5,TRBV7-6,TRBD2,TGTGCCAGCAGCCCGTCTAGCGGTAGCGCGGAGACCCAGTACTTC,CASSPSSGSAETQYF
-,TRBJ2-7,TRBV27,TRBD1,TGTGCCAGCAGGACAGGGTACGAGCAGTACTTC,CASRTGYEQYF
-,TRBJ1-1,TRBV4-2,TRBD1,TGTGCCAGCAGCCCCTCGACAGGGTTGTACACTGAAGCTTTCTTT,CASSPSTGLYTEAFF
-,TRBJ1-4,TRBV5-1,-,TGCGCCAGCAGCTTGACAACCCCTACCAGGGCAACTAATGAAAAACTGTTTTTT,CASSLTTPTRATNEKLFF
once,TRBJ1-1,TRBV9,TRBD1,TGTGCCAGCAGCCCGACAGGGGGGGTCACTGAAGCTTTCTTT,CASSPTGGVTEAFF
-,TRBJ2-7,TRBV29-1,TRBD1,TGCAGCGTTGAAGGTGGCACAGGGGGTCCCTACGAGCAGTACTTC,CSVEGGTGGPYEQYF
-,TRBJ2-3,TRBV5-6,-,TGTGCCAGCAGCTTCGGGGAGGCCCGGGGAGATACGCAGTATTTT,CASSFGEARGDTQYF
-,TRBJ2-7,TRBV14,TRBD2,TGTGCCAGCAGCCACCAAGGGAGGGGAAGCTACGAGCAGTACTTC,CASSHQGRGSYEQYF
-,TRBJ2-2,TRBV14,TRBD2,TGTGCCAGCAGCCAAGATCGGATAGCGGGGTTCACCGGGGAGCTGTTTTTT,CASSQDRIAGFTGELFF
-,TRBJ2-7,TRBV5-4,TRBD2,TGTGCCAGCAGCTTTCAAACTAGCGGGAGGGCCTACGAGCAGTACTTC,CASSFQTSGRAYEQYF
medium-sized,TRBJ2-5,TRBV7-9,-,TGTGCCAGCATGGGCTCAAACCAAGAGACCCAGTACTTC,CASMGSNQETQYF
once,TRBJ2-1,TRBV5-1,-,TGCGCCAGCAGCTTCACTGTCGGGACTCCCAATGAGCAGTTCTTC,CASSFTVGTPNEQFF
-,TRBJ2-7,TRBV5-1,TRBD1,TGCGCCAGCAGCGGTCGGGACAGATCCTACGAGCAGTACTTC,CASSGRDRSYEQYF
-,TRBJ2-7,TRBV9,TRBD2,TGTGCCAGCAGCGGTTTCAGCGGGACCCCCCTCGAGCAGTACTTC,CASSGFSGTPLEQYF
once,TRBJ2-3,TRBV2,-,TGTGCCAGCAGTGACCCGTATACGCAGTATTTT,CASSDPYTQYF
-,TRBJ2-7,TRBV7-6,TRBD1,TGTGCCAGCAGCCCCGCACAGGGGTCCTCCTACGAGCAGTACTTC,CASSPAQGSSYEQYF
-,TRBJ1-5,TRBV4-1,-,TGCGCCAGCAGCCAAGAGGGGCGGCGGTGGGAACAGCCCCAGCATTTT,CASSQEGRRWEQPQHF
-,TRBJ2-7,TRBV2,-,TGTGCCAGCAATGAACAACCCCTGGGGGGGCAGTACTTC,CASNEQPLGGQYF
few,TRBJ2-4,TRBV7-9,TRBD2,TGTGCCAGCAGCACGGGACTAGCGGGAGTGAACATTCAGTACTTC,CASSTGLAGVNIQYF
-,TRBJ2-7,TRBV6-5,-,TGTGCCAGCAGTTACCGAGAGTCCGGTATCAACGAGCAGTACTTC,CASSYRESGINEQYF
-,TRBJ2-3,TRBV6-5,-,TGTGCCAGCAGTTACTCGTCGGGGACAGATACGCAGTATTTT,CASSYSSGTDTQYF
few,TRBJ2-7,TRBV28,TRBD1,TGTGCCAGCAGTTTACCTGGGACAGGGTCGCTCGAGCAGTACTTC,CASSLPGTGSLEQYF
-,TRBJ1-5,TRBV6-5,-,TGTGCCAGCAGCCAGGTTCAGGGCTATCAGCCCCAGCATTTT,CASSQVQGYQPQHF
few,TRBJ2-7,TRBV14,TRBD1,TGTGCCAGCAGCCATGAGGAGGGACAGGGGGTTTACGAGCAGTACTTC,CASSHEEGQGVYEQYF
-,TRBJ2-2,TRBV6-1,TRBD1,TGTGCCAGCAGTGGACAGGGCAACACCGGGGAGCTGTTTTTT,CASSGQGNTGELFF
-,TRBJ2-7,TRBV7-9,-,TGTGCCAGCAGCTCCATCTCCTACGAGCAGTACTTC,CASSSISYEQYF
-,TRBJ1-1,TRBV6-5,-,TGTGCCAGCCGGGGACTTGAAGCTTTCTTT,CASRGLEAFF